This TCR beta chain appears in the sequencing data of a study of shared clonotypes between healthy human individuals. The trim removed 2 bases at V and 6 bases at J, leaving 16 bases unmatched. This CDR3 has 19 amino acids. CDR1 KGHSH and CDR2 LQKENI come from the germline V gene. In regard to this clone: Antigen: not known.

For every subset, genomic DNA was evenly distributed across several immunoSEQ plates. Clones were sequenced by immunoSEQ multiplex PCR, and TCRdb holds only the in-frame ones, with some missing. The table records approximately 1.4 million clones, approximately 98% of them present only once. The study, taken as a whole, reports: There were few donors, and this limited the genetic and exposure-history diversity represented.

This sequence joins TRBV18 and TRBJ2-2; TRBD1 aligns across 9 bases. This TCR came from a man aged 30-40 years in good health. Source material: naive CD4+ T cells sorted from blood. As to subset: CD45RA+ positively selected. The CDR3: CASSPAPSEQGARAGELFF. CDR3 DNA: TGTGCCAGCTCACCAGCCCCAAGCGAACAGGGGGCTCGGGCCGGGGAGCTGTTTTTT.